Listed below are T cell receptor beta chains from one sample, sequenced in a study of shared clonotypes between healthy human individuals. Clones were sequenced by immunoSEQ multiplex PCR, and TCRdb holds only the in-frame ones, with some missing. The table has around 580,000 clones, 95% to 98% seen once; the top ten hold roughly 0.29%. The sample comprised naive CD8+ T cells sorted from blood. The receptor set was obtained from a man aged 30 to 45 in good health. Both conserved end residues are part of each CDR3. The D gene is left open where the match is weak. Clone size, where shown, is once, few, many, or a class for clones that have expanded.

>.|.|TRBV27|TRBJ2-1
TGTGCCAGCAGTCCATCCGGGGGCGCCTTCAATGAGCAGTTCTTC
CASSPSGGAFNEQFF
>.|TRBD1|TRBV27|TRBJ2-7
TGTGCCAGCAGTGACAGGGGGCGATACGAGCAGTACTTC
CASSDRGRYEQYF
>.|.|TRBV9|TRBJ2-1
TGTGCCAGCAGCTCAGAGGTGTACAATGAGCAGTTCTTC
CASSSEVYNEQFF
>.|.|TRBV20-1|TRBJ2-7
TGCAGTGCCCACCCAGGGTACGAGCAGTACTTC
CSAHPGYEQYF
>.|.|TRBV2|TRBJ2-7
TGTGCCAGCAGGGGGGCGGGACCCTCCTACGAGCAGTACTTC
CASRGAGPSYEQYF
>once|.|TRBV16|TRBJ2-7
TGTGCCAGCAGCCTGAGCTACGAGCAGTACTTC
CASSLSYEQYF
>.|TRBD1|TRBV7-8|TRBJ2-7
TGTGCCAGCAGCATAACCGGGACAGGGTCCTACGAGCAGTACTTC
CASSITGTGSYEQYF
>.|.|TRBV6-1|TRBJ1-5
TGTGCCAGCAGTGGCCAGTTTAGCAATCAGCCCCAGCATTTT
CASSGQFSNQPQHF
>.|.|TRBV7-8|TRBJ1-5
TGTGCCAGCAGCTCGGAGATCAAGGGCCAGCCCCAGCATTTT
CASSSEIKGQPQHF
>.|.|TRBV10-3|TRBJ2-2
TGTGCCATCAGTGAGACGCGGACAACCGGGGAGCTGTTTTTT
CAISETRTTGELFF
>.|TRBD2|TRBV19|TRBJ2-1
TGTGCCAGTAGTCCTGGGCTAGCGGGGTACAATGAGCAGTTCTTC
CASSPGLAGYNEQFF
>.|TRBD1|TRBV5-1|TRBJ2-7
TGCGCCAGCAGCCCCCCGGGACAGGGGGTGGTCGAGCAGTACTTC
CASSPPGQGVVEQYF